The count of the clone carrying this T cell receptor beta chain is one. What it binds is unknown. Produced via immunoSEQ multiplex PCR; TCRdb's table is partial and in-frame only. Among around 170,000 clones listed, around nine tenths were seen once. The data derive from a study of cytomegalovirus exposure and HLA in healthy donors. Across the study: Later, an analysis reported that the 120 or so validation repertoires had used the same platform as the roughly 700 first-cohort repertoires.

The donors were part of the validation cohort of roughly 110 subjects. That cohort was separate from the first cohort, which comprised about 670 subjects. Study outcomes and limitations: Cytomegalovirus-associated TCR beta chains were listed, numbering some 150.

The CDR3 has 13 amino acids. From germline, CDR1 is KGHSH and CDR2 LQKENI. Trimming left V 5 bases short and J 2 bases short, with 9 bases between. The V and J genes are TRBV18 and TRBJ1-1; possibly TRBD1 for D (5 bases). Sequencing was performed on PBMCs. The TCR comes from a man between 18 and 29 years old in good health and CMV-seronegative. The chain's CDR3 is CASSSDSNTEAFF. CDR3 in DNA: TGTGCCAGCTCATCTGACAGTAACACTGAAGCTTTCTTT.